This entry lists 3 T cell receptor beta chains sequenced from one sample in a study of blood T cell repertoires in COVID-19 (dated by TCRdb to the early 2020s). Library generation was performed with the immunoSEQ multiplex PCR assay. TCRdb took over this immuneACCESS table, retaining in-frame rearrangements with V and J assigned. Such tables are incomplete; in checked studies, under half of the missing clones stem from an unresolved V gene, and the remainder is unexplained. Across this sample there are some 490,000 clones, with 80% to 90% seen only once. In total, the top ten clones hold more than 7.5% of the sample. The sample taken for sequencing was PBMCs or T cells enriched from blood (not recorded which). The receptors here all came from a woman aged 55 to 70 who had recovered from COVID-19.

CDR3 in amino acids: CASSPAPGGGGNTIYF. CDR3 nucleotides: TGTGCCAGCAGCCCGGCCCCGGGAGGCGGTGGAAACACCATATATTTT. This chain joins TRBV5-5 and TRBJ1-3, with D hard to call. Germline V gene sequence: CDR1 SGHKS, CDR2 YYEKEE (reference sequence). The V end lost 4 bases, the J end lost 3 bases, and 17 bases lay between the germline ends. The CDR3 is 16 amino acids.

V usage is TRBV5-4 and J usage is TRBJ1-1; 9 nucleotides line up with TRBD1. This CDR3 contains 15 residues. Germline CDR1 is SGHNT and CDR2 is YYREEE (reference sequence). The junction had 15 bases not matched to a gene; V was cut back by 4 bases and J by 11 bases. CDR3 loop: CASSPTLQGARGAFF. The CDR3 coding sequence is TGTGCCAGCAGCCCAACCTTACAGGGGGCTCGTGGGGCTTTCTTT.

In this sample, this clone turned up once. The V call is TRBV24-1, the J call TRBJ1-4; 12 nucleotides align to TRBD1. V shed 9 bases, J shed 5 bases, and the junction held 27 bases outside the gene matches. The CDR3 spans 22 residues. Germline CDR1 is KGHDR and CDR2 is SFDVKD. DNA for the CDR3: TGTGCCACCGAGTTTAACACTAACCGGGACAGGGGGCAAGAGTTAAGCAATGAAAAACTGTTTTTT. Its protein product is CATEFNTNRDRGQELSNEKLFF.